This TCR beta chain originates from a study of early T cells in non-severe SARS-CoV-2 infection. On the study more broadly: The study sequenced bulk RNA from unsorted whole blood, with chains unpaired.

Unique molecular identifiers were attached to individual cDNA molecules. TCRdb independently ran MiXCR on the 5' RACE reads; one entry per CDR3 protein. The table includes over 45,000 distinct CDR3 sequences, about 6.1% detected once. With 8 bases removed from V and 3 bases from J, the gap between germline ends came to 12 bases. The germline V gene has CDR1 DFQATT and CDR2 SNEGSKA (reference sequence). This CDR3 has 12 residues. The clonotype comes from an adult who was a healthcare worker with PCR-confirmed SARS-CoV-2 infection or an uninfected control (not recorded which). The sequenced sample was whole blood, obtained at baseline. V usage is TRBV20-1 and J usage is TRBJ2-3; maybe TRBD1 (6 bases). CDR3 region: CSFRGGTDTQYF. CDR3 coding DNA: TGCAGTTTCAGGGGCGGTACAGATACGCAGTATTTT.